This is a list of T cell receptor beta chains from one sample in a study of T cells expressing NK-cell markers. TCRdb reworked the 5' RACE reads into one entry per CDR3 protein, no DNA. Its table lists 450,000 to 600,000 distinct CDR3 sequences. The specimen was blood T cells: a sorted CD56 or NKG2C T cell subset, CD4+ or CD8+ T cells, or bulk PBMC T cells (not recorded which). The source is a young man in good health. CDR3s include the opening cysteine and the closing phenylalanine or tryptophan. Each record gives: V gene, J gene, CDR3 protein.

TRBV27	TRBJ2-1	CASLVRASSTFYNEQFF
TRBV25-1	TRBJ2-4	CASSIQGFSSKNIQYF
TRBV12-3/TRBV12-4	TRBJ2-1	CASSFHYGGTDYNEQFF
TRBV5-1	TRBJ2-1	CASRSDPSGTYNEQFF
TRBV6-6	TRBJ2-4	CASSPQTKNIQYF
TRBV11-2	TRBJ2-2	CASKREYRNTGELFF
TRBV24-1	TRBJ1-2	CATSVGRNYGYTF
TRBV11-2	TRBJ1-2	CASSPSYTGGNTF
TRBV29-1	TRBJ1-1	CSVEMEQRVGAFF
TRBV11-2	TRBJ2-5	CASTKPRGASGRKGETQYF
TRBV28	TRBJ2-3	CASASAGAGTDTQYF
TRBV5-1	TRBJ1-6	CASSHDRADSPLHF
TRBV10-3	TRBJ2-3	CAIREDTTQYF
TRBV12-3/TRBV12-4	TRBJ1-5	CASSPNRDNQPQHF
TRBV7-3	TRBJ2-1	CASSERGSYNEQFF
TRBV5-1	TRBJ2-3	CASTPAETDTQYF
TRBV20-1	TRBJ2-1	CSARDEGTSGRAHLYNEQFF
TRBV12-3/TRBV12-4	TRBJ2-1	CASSNPGTSGLEQFF
TRBV5-1	TRBJ2-3	CASSSPSGSISDTQYF
TRBV6-5	TRBJ2-6	CASSSGQGWSNVLTF
TRBV7-8	TRBJ2-1	CASSRSGTSGDNEQFF
TRBV7-3	TRBJ2-1	CASSLTTGAPGNEQFF
TRBV5-1	TRBJ2-5	CASSLGRVIGTQYF
TRBV25-1	TRBJ2-1	CASRSLGLAGDEQFF
TRBV2	TRBJ2-2	CASSELGVGTGELFF
TRBV25-1	TRBJ2-2	CASSLGGARFTGELFF
TRBV20-1	TRBJ2-1	CSAGLAWGSNEQFF
TRBV25-1	TRBJ1-2	CASSDTRIINYGYTF
TRBV24-1	TRBJ1-2	CATSDGPGQLDSNYGYTF
TRBV20-1	TRBJ2-3	CSARGLAGGTFTDTQYF
TRBV5-5	TRBJ1-1	CASSPWDRSNTEAFF
TRBV12-3/TRBV12-4	TRBJ1-1	CASSAGTGLTEAFF
TRBV29-1	TRBJ2-3	CSATEGSGTDTQYF
TRBV20-1	TRBJ2-5	CSAYRFGTSWETQYF
TRBV2	TRBJ2-1	CASKDGTAGFYNEQFF
TRBV20-1	TRBJ1-6	CSASVGTNSPLHF
TRBV12-3/TRBV12-4	TRBJ2-7	CASSLVVIHEQYF
TRBV10-3	TRBJ1-3	CAISDQDGVLNPGNTIYF
TRBV6-1	TRBJ1-1	CASKTGTGAKPEAFF
TRBV6-5	TRBJ1-1	CASSYSPELGAEAFF
TRBV7-3	TRBJ2-7	CASSPTSGTAYEQYF